A selection of T cell receptor beta chains follows, all from one sample in a study of cytomegalovirus exposure and HLA in healthy donors. Generated by immunoSEQ multiplex PCR, the TCRdb table keeps only in-frame clones and is missing some. The sample has 100,000 to 150,000 clones, approximately 10% seen once. Sequenced: PBMCs. Receptors were obtained from a woman younger than 30 in good health and CMV-seropositive. CDR3s include the opening cysteine and the closing phenylalanine or tryptophan. D genes are given only for firm matches. A row's size may be missing; if present it is once, few, many or a size class.

clone size: .
V gene: TRBV9
CDR3 length: 13
D gene: TRBD1
J gene: TRBJ1-3
CDR3 protein: CASTGTGGNTIYF
CDR3 DNA: TGTGCCAGCACCGGGACAGGAGGAAACACCATATATTTT

clone size: few
V gene: TRBV5-5
CDR3 length: 17
D gene: .
J gene: TRBJ2-2
CDR3 protein: CASSLDRHGALTGELFF
CDR3 DNA: TGTGCCAGCAGCTTGGACAGGCATGGCGCCCTCACCGGGGAGCTGTTTTTT

clone size: few
V gene: TRBV13
CDR3 length: 14
D gene: .
J gene: TRBJ1-4
CDR3 protein: CASSLTRIGEKLFF
CDR3 DNA: TGTGCCAGCAGCTTGACGAGGATAGGTGAAAAACTGTTTTTT

clone size: .
V gene: TRBV28
CDR3 length: 15
D gene: .
J gene: TRBJ2-1
CDR3 protein: CASGQASDAYNEQFF
CDR3 DNA: TGTGCCAGCGGGCAGGCTAGCGATGCCTACAATGAGCAGTTCTTC

clone size: .
V gene: TRBV29-1
CDR3 length: 15
D gene: TRBD2
J gene: TRBJ2-7
CDR3 protein: CSAYFLSGPSTEQYF
CDR3 DNA: TGCAGCGCCTACTTCCTTAGCGGGCCTTCAACCGAGCAGTACTTC

clone size: .
V gene: TRBV28
CDR3 length: 15
D gene: TRBD1
J gene: TRBJ2-1
CDR3 protein: CASSFVGSRGYEQFF
CDR3 DNA: TGTGCCAGCAGTTTCGTAGGTAGCAGGGGGTATGAGCAGTTCTTC

clone size: .
V gene: TRBV14
CDR3 length: 13
D gene: .
J gene: TRBJ2-7
CDR3 protein: CASREQGDYEQYF
CDR3 DNA: TGTGCCAGCAGGGAACAGGGAGACTACGAGCAGTACTTC

clone size: few
V gene: TRBV28
CDR3 length: 15
D gene: .
J gene: TRBJ2-5
CDR3 protein: CASSFLAGEGGTQYF
CDR3 DNA: TGTGCCAGCAGTTTCTTGGCGGGAGAGGGGGGGACCCAGTACTTC

clone size: few
V gene: TRBV30
CDR3 length: 12
D gene: .
J gene: TRBJ1-1
CDR3 protein: CAYSSEGTEAFF
CDR3 DNA: TGTGCCTACTCGAGTGAGGGCACTGAAGCTTTCTTT

clone size: few
V gene: TRBV28
CDR3 length: 15
D gene: TRBD1
J gene: TRBJ2-7
CDR3 protein: CASSSPGQGDMWQYF
CDR3 DNA: TGTGCCAGCAGCTCTCCGGGACAGGGGGATATGTGGCAGTACTTC

clone size: few
V gene: TRBV27
CDR3 length: 16
D gene: .
J gene: TRBJ2-7
CDR3 protein: CASKSLAGGRGYEQYF
CDR3 DNA: TGTGCCAGCAAATCACTAGCTGGAGGCAGGGGGTACGAGCAGTACTTC

clone size: .
V gene: TRBV9
CDR3 length: 14
D gene: .
J gene: TRBJ2-2
CDR3 protein: CASNGQGSTGELFF
CDR3 DNA: TGTGCCAGCAATGGGCAGGGATCCACCGGGGAGCTGTTTTTT

clone size: few
V gene: TRBV4-2
CDR3 length: 18
D gene: TRBD2
J gene: TRBJ2-5
CDR3 protein: CASSQGGSAGAHQETQYF
CDR3 DNA: TGTGCCAGCAGCCAGGGAGGGTCGGCGGGAGCACACCAAGAGACCCAGTACTTC

clone size: few
V gene: TRBV5-4
CDR3 length: 16
D gene: TRBD2
J gene: TRBJ2-3
CDR3 protein: CASSLGASGITDTQYF
CDR3 DNA: TGTGCCAGCAGCTTGGGGGCTAGCGGGATCACAGATACGCAGTATTTT

clone size: few
V gene: TRBV29-1
CDR3 length: 14
D gene: TRBD2
J gene: TRBJ2-7
CDR3 protein: CSVEVGGGTYEQYF
CDR3 DNA: TGCAGCGTTGAAGTCGGGGGAGGGACCTACGAGCAGTACTTC

clone size: .
V gene: TRBV30
CDR3 length: 12
D gene: .
J gene: TRBJ2-3
CDR3 protein: CAWSVGKGQGYF
CDR3 DNA: TGTGCCTGGAGTGTTGGGAAGGGGCAGGGGTATTTT

clone size: .
V gene: TRBV6-1
CDR3 length: 15
D gene: TRBD1
J gene: TRBJ2-3
CDR3 protein: CASSATGLSTDTQYF
CDR3 DNA: TGTGCCAGCAGCGCGACAGGGTTGAGCACAGATACGCAGTATTTT

clone size: few
V gene: TRBV11-2
CDR3 length: 15
D gene: .
J gene: TRBJ1-2
CDR3 protein: CASSPRYGEKGGYTF
CDR3 DNA: TGTGCCAGCAGCCCGCGTTACGGGGAGAAGGGAGGCTACACCTTC

clone size: .
V gene: TRBV6-1
CDR3 length: 17
D gene: .
J gene: TRBJ2-7
CDR3 protein: CASTDYVGSGGLYEQYF
CDR3 DNA: TGTGCCAGCACTGATTACGTGGGTAGCGGAGGCCTCTACGAGCAGTACTTC

clone size: few
V gene: TRBV27
CDR3 length: 13
D gene: .
J gene: TRBJ2-7
CDR3 protein: CASGAASSYEQYF
CDR3 DNA: TGTGCCAGCGGGGCTGCAAGCTCCTACGAGCAGTACTTC

clone size: .
V gene: TRBV7-6
CDR3 length: 16
D gene: TRBD2
J gene: TRBJ2-5
CDR3 protein: CASSLRASGIEETQYF
CDR3 DNA: TGTGCCAGCAGCTTGAGGGCTAGCGGGATTGAAGAGACCCAGTACTTC

clone size: .
V gene: TRBV5-6
CDR3 length: 16
D gene: .
J gene: TRBJ1-1
CDR3 protein: CASSQGPGSIASEAFF
CDR3 DNA: TGTGCCAGCAGCCAGGGCCCCGGGTCCATAGCAAGTGAAGCTTTCTTT

clone size: .
V gene: TRBV25-1
CDR3 length: 13
D gene: .
J gene: TRBJ2-7
CDR3 protein: CASSGVNSYEQYF
CDR3 DNA: TGTGCCAGCAGTGGCGTAAACTCCTACGAGCAGTACTTC

clone size: few
V gene: TRBV1
CDR3 length: 18
D gene: .
J gene: TRBJ2-5
CDR3 protein: CTSSPTRSGTAVVETQYF
CDR3 DNA: TGCACCAGCAGCCCTACGAGGTCCGGGACAGCGGTTGTTGAGACCCAGTACTTC

clone size: .
V gene: TRBV7-9
CDR3 length: 16
D gene: TRBD2
J gene: TRBJ2-7
CDR3 protein: CASSPLGGRDPYEQYF
CDR3 DNA: TGTGCCAGCAGCCCCCTCGGCGGGAGGGATCCCTACGAGCAGTACTTC

clone size: few
V gene: TRBV7-7
CDR3 length: 13
D gene: .
J gene: TRBJ2-5
CDR3 protein: CASSLDKVGAQYF
CDR3 DNA: TGTGCTAGCAGCTTAGACAAAGTCGGGGCCCAGTACTTC

clone size: few
V gene: TRBV6-1
CDR3 length: 14
D gene: .
J gene: TRBJ2-2
CDR3 protein: CASSASPNTGELFF
CDR3 DNA: TGTGCCAGCAGTGCTAGCCCGAACACCGGGGAGCTGTTTTTT

clone size: few
V gene: TRBV14
CDR3 length: 18
D gene: TRBD2
J gene: TRBJ2-3
CDR3 protein: CASSLRWSSGRVQDTQYF
CDR3 DNA: TGTGCCAGCAGCCTCAGATGGTCTAGCGGGAGGGTGCAAGATACGCAGTATTTT

clone size: few
V gene: TRBV4-2
CDR3 length: 17
D gene: .
J gene: TRBJ1-2
CDR3 protein: CASSQGSGAEANYGYTF
CDR3 DNA: TGTGCCAGCAGCCAGGGGTCTGGGGCCGAAGCTAACTATGGCTACACCTTC

clone size: few
V gene: TRBV4-1
CDR3 length: 20
D gene: TRBD2
J gene: TRBJ2-3
CDR3 protein: CASSQGGASGSYLGTDTQYF
CDR3 DNA: TGCGCCAGCAGCCAAGGCGGGGCTAGCGGGAGTTATTTGGGCACAGATACGCAGTATTTT

clone size: .
V gene: TRBV15
CDR3 length: 16
D gene: TRBD1
J gene: TRBJ1-3
CDR3 protein: CATSRAGTGVGNTIYF
CDR3 DNA: TGTGCCACCAGCAGGGCCGGGACAGGGGTAGGAAACACCATATATTTT

clone size: few
V gene: TRBV6-1
CDR3 length: 15
D gene: .
J gene: TRBJ1-5
CDR3 protein: CASSGRRAGNQPQHF
CDR3 DNA: TGTGCCAGCAGTGGAAGGAGGGCGGGCAATCAGCCCCAGCATTTT

clone size: few
V gene: TRBV11-2
CDR3 length: 15
D gene: .
J gene: TRBJ2-6
CDR3 protein: CASRGPGSGANVLTF
CDR3 DNA: TGTGCCAGCAGGGGGCCTGGGTCTGGGGCCAACGTCCTGACTTTC